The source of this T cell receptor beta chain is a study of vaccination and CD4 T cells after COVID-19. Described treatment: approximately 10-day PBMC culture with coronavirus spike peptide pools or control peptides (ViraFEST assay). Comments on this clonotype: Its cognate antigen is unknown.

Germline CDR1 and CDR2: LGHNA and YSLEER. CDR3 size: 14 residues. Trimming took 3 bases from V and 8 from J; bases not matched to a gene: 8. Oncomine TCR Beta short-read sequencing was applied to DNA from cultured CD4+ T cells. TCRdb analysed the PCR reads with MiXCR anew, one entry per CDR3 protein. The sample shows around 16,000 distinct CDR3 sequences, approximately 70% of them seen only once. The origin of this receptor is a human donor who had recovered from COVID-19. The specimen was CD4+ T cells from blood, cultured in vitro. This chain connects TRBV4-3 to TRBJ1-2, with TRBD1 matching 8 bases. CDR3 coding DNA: TGCGCCAGCAGCCAGGCGGACAGGGCTCGGGGCTACACCTTC. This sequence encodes CASSQADRARGYTF.